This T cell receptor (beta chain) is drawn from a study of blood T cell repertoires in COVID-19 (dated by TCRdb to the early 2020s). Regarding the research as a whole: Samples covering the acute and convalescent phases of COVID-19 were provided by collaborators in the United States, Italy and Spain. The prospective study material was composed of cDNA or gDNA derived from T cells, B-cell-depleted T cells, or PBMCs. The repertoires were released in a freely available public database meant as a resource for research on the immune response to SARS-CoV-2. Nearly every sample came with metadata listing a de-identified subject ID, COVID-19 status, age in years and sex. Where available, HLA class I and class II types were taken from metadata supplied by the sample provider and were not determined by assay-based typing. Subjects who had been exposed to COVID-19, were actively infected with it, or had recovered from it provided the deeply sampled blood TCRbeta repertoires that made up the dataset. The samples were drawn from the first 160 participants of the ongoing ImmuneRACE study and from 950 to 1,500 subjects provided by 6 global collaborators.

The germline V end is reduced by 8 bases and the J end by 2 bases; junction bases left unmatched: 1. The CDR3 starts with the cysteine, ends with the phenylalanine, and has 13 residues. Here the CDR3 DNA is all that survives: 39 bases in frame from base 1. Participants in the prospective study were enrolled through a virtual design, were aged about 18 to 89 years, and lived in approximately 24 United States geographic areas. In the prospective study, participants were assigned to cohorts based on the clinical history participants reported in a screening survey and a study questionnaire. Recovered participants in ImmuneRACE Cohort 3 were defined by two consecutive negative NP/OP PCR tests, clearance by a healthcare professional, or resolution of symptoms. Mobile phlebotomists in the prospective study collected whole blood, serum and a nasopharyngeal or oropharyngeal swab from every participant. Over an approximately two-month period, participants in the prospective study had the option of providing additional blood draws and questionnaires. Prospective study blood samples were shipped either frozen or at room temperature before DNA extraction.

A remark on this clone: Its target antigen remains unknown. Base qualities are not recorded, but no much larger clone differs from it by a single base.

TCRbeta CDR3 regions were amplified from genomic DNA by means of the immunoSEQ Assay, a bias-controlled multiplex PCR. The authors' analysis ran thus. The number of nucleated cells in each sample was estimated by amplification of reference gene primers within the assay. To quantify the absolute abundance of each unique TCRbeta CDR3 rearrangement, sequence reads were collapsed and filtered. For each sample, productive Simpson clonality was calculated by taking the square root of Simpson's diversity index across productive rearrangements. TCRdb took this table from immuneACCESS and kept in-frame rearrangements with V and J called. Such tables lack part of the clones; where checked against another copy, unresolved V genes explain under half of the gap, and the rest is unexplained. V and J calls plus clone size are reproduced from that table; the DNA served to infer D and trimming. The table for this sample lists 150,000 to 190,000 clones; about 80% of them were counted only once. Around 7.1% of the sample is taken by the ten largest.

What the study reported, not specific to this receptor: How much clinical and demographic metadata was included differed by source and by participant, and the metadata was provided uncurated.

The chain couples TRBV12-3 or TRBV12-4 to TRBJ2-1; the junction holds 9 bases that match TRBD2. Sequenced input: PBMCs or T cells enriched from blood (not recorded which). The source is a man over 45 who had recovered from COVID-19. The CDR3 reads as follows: CASVAGAYNEQFF. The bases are TGTGCCAGCGTAGCGGGGGCCTACAATGAGCAGTTCTTC.